Following are 12 T cell receptor beta chains from one sample sequenced in a study of T cells in localized non-small cell lung cancer. Some clones are missing from TCRdb's copy, which holds only in-frame ones; the method was immunoSEQ multiplex PCR. The table includes about 11,000 clones, 75% to 85% detected once. Sequences were derived from peripheral blood mononuclear cells, sampled before any cancer treatment. The source of these receptors is an older female donor with stage II lung adenocarcinoma.

The chain has TRBV11-3 and TRBJ1-2; TRBD1 might be the D (6 bases). Germline CDR1 and CDR2: SGHNT and YENEEA. V lost 2 bases, J lost 8 bases, and 15 bases lay in between. The CDR3 runs to 14 residues. The CDR3 sequence is CASSLSAGGEGYTF. In DNA, the CDR3 is TGTGCCAGCAGCTTATCGGCCGGGGGCGAAGGCTACACCTTC.

The J gene is TRBJ1-1, the V gene TRBV29-1; 10 positions agree with TRBD1. J gave up 4 bases and V 7 bases, and 9 bases lay outside the gene matches. The CDR3 has 14 amino acids. The germline CDR1 and CDR2 sequences are SQVTM and ANQGSEA. CDR3: CSAWRGTGATEAFF. Here the CDR3 DNA reads TGCAGCGCCTGGAGAGGGACAGGGGCCACTGAAGCTTTCTTT.

V usage is TRBV5-1 and J usage is TRBJ2-7, with D hard to call. The CDR3 loop spans 13 amino acids. Deletions cut 0 bases from V and 7 bases from J, with 11 bases between. Germline V CDR1 and CDR2: SGHRS, YFSETQ. The DNA of the CDR3 is TGCGCCAGCAGCTTGGACCGACTGCGGGAGCAGTACTTC. Encoded protein: CASSLDRLREQYF.

This clone was detected only once. The V gene is TRBV28, the J gene TRBJ2-1; D unclear. V was cut by 4 bases and J by 8 bases, with 12 bases left in between. Per germline, CDR1 MDHEN and CDR2 SYDVKM. This CDR3 region has 13 residues. The CDR3 loop is CASSWVARYEQFF. The DNA of the CDR3 is TGTGCCAGCAGTTGGGTTGCTAGGTATGAGCAGTTCTTC. Drawing the rest from reference TRBV28 and TRBJ2-1, the complete variable domain is DVKVTQSSRYLVKRTGEKVFLECVQDMDHENMFWYRQDPGLGLRLIYFSYDVKMKEKGDIPEGYSVSREKKERFSLILESASTNQTSMYLCASSWVARYEQFFGPGTRLTVL.

As DNA, the CDR3 is TGCGCCAGCAGCCAAGCCAACGGGGGCGGCTATGGCTACACCTTC. This sequence encodes CASSQANGGGYGYTF. V gene TRBV4-3 combines with J gene TRBJ1-2, with D tentatively TRBD1 (6 bases). V gave up 1 base and J gave up 4 bases, with 13 bases separating them. The CDR3 extends over 15 amino acids. CDR1 and CDR2 from the germline V gene are LGHNA and YSLEER.

The chain joins TRBV7-9 to TRBJ2-5; no definite D call. CDR1 and CDR2 from the germline V gene are SEHNR and FQNEAQ (reference sequence). V was cut by 1 base and J by 6 bases, with 3 bases left in between. The CDR3 is 11 residues long. The CDR3 reads CASSLEQTQYF. DNA of the CDR3: TGTGCCAGCAGCTTAGAGCAGACCCAGTACTTC.

The gene calls are TRBV5-1 and TRBJ1-5; the match to TRBD1 covers 10 bases. The CDR3 extends over 15 amino acids. The germline V gene has CDR1 SGHRS and CDR2 YFSETQ. After removal of 2 bases from V and 6 bases from J, the junction contained 5 bases not matched to a gene. The CDR3 region has the DNA TGCGCCAGCAGCTTAGGGACAGGGGTGGGTCAGCCCCAGCATTTT. Protein product: CASSLGTGVGQPQHF.

The chain has TRBV10-3 and TRBJ1-6; weak D call: TRBD1 (6 bases). This CDR3 comprises 15 residues. V gave up 4 bases and J gave up 6 bases, with 13 bases separating them. The germline V gene encodes CDR1 ENHRY and CDR2 SYGVKD. CDR3 bases: TGTGCCATCAGTGGGGAACAGGGAGGTAATTCACCCCTCCACTTT. This encodes CAISGEQGGNSPLHF.

The DNA of the CDR3 is TGTGCCAGCAGTCTAGGGGGACTAGCGGGAGTTGAGCAGTTCTTC. Protein product: CASSLGGLAGVEQFF. This chain uses TRBV28 with TRBJ2-1, with 14 bases fitting TRBD2. Per the germline V gene, CDR1 is MDHEN and CDR2 is SYDVKM. V gave up 5 bases and J gave up 9 bases; unmatched junction bases: 6. CDR3 length equals 15 residues. Full variable domain (missing parts from reference TRBV28 and TRBJ2-1): DVKVTQSSRYLVKRTGEKVFLECVQDMDHENMFWYRQDPGLGLRLIYFSYDVKMKEKGDIPEGYSVSREKKERFSLILESASTNQTSMYLCASSLGGLAGVEQFFGPGTRLTVL.

V usage is TRBV7-2 and J usage is TRBJ1-5; D is unclear. This CDR3 region has 13 residues. Trimming stripped 3 bases from V and 5 bases from J, with 8 bases between. Per germline, CDR1 SGHTA and CDR2 FQGNSA. Written as DNA, the CDR3 is TGTGCCAGCAGCTTCAAGGGAGATCAGCCCCAGCATTTT. It yields the protein CASSFKGDQPQHF.

This sequence joins TRBV11-1 and TRBJ2-1, with 12 bases lining up with TRBD2. In germline, CDR1 is SGHAT, CDR2 FQDESV (reference sequence). The CDR3 consists of 17 residues. With V trimmed by 4 bases and J by 6 bases, 10 bases remained unmatched. CDR3 nucleotide sequence: TGTGCCAGCAGCTCGCCCCCTAGCGGGGGGGCTTTCAATGAGCAGTTCTTC. It specifies CASSSPPSGGAFNEQFF.

The chain joins TRBV5-8 to TRBJ1-1, with D unresolved. Germline V CDR1 and CDR2: SGHTS, YDEGEE. The CDR3 runs to 13 residues. The V gene lost 4 bases and the J gene lost 2 bases, with 9 bases spanning the gap. Here the CDR3 DNA reads TGTGCCAGCAGCCGCCTTTATAACACTGAAGCTTTCTTT. Its translation is CASSRLYNTEAFF.